This T cell receptor (beta chain) is drawn from a study of T-cell reconstitution after alpha-beta-depleted transplantation in children (TCRdb year 2016). With regard to the full study: Using TCR repertoire profiling, the study followed T-cell immune reconstitution in a quantitative way in children after TCRalphabeta/CD19-depleted allogeneic hematopoietic cell transplantation.

Here is what the overall study found, with its caveats: In some patients, high TCRbeta diversity at day 60 was attributed to recipient T cells and intrathymic progenitors that had survived conditioning. Over subsequent months, a decline in hyperexpanded clone frequencies was noted, and after one year, T-cell counts and TCRbeta diversity were mostly ascribed to newly produced T cells. The apparently early alphabetaT-cell count recovery about two months after transplant was reportedly dependent on only several hundred rapidly expanded clones derived from non-depleted graft cells.

Explained via the paper, the treatment or condition label denotes: allogeneic hematopoietic cell transplantation with graft depleted of TCRalphabeta T cells and CD19 B cells. The children who served as transplant recipients had been given grafts of TCRalphabeta/CD19-depleted allogeneic hematopoietic cells. Unmatched junction bases come to 7, with V trimmed by 4 bases and J by 0 bases. CDR1 and CDR2 were assigned from the germline V gene as SGHVS and FNYEAQ. The CDR3 runs 16 residues from the cysteine to the phenylalanine. The kept DNA is CDR3 alone, 48 bases in frame from the first base. Only a few counts were recorded for this clonotype. No antigen is known for it. One base away there is no much larger clone; base qualities are not given. Library preparation was by PCR. The sample was run on an Illumina HiSeq 2500. To normalize quantification of the TCRbeta repertoire, the TCR libraries were built with molecular barcoding that relied on unique molecular identifiers. The raw public reads went through TCRdb reprocessing: fastp at Q25, MiXCR clone calling, in-frame beta chains kept. CDR3 protein sequences are deduplicated, and each keeps its most common genes and DNA. In this sample the table shows approximately 490,000 distinct CDR3 sequences, about 10% of which occur a single time. The ten most abundant clones make up roughly 2% of the sample.

The TCR was taken from a child aged 2 to 10 with inherited bone marrow failure, due to receive a stem cell transplant. The input for sequencing was PBMCs, taken before TCRalphabeta/CD19-depleted stem cell transplant. The chain employs TRBV7-6 and TRBJ1-2, with 8 bases matching TRBD1. CDR3 sequence: CASSSWTGRTNYGYTF. The nucleotide sequence reads TGTGCCAGCAGCTCATGGACAGGGCGTACTAACTATGGCTACACCTTC.